The 8 T cell receptor beta chains below were found in one sample sequenced in a study of CD8 T cells in ankylosing spondylitis. TCRdb analysed the 5' RACE reads with MiXCR anew, one entry per CDR3 protein. The sample carries about 540,000 distinct CDR3 sequences, roughly an eighth recorded once. Their antigens remain unidentified. General observations from the study: A motif of 7 to 9 highly homologous TCR beta variants was seen as apparently characteristic of ankylosing spondylitis blood.

The sample taken for sequencing was blood, either unsorted or a sorted T cell fraction (not recorded which). The origin of the receptors is a male donor with ankylosing spondylitis.

This clonotype was found a few times. The chain joins TRBV10-1 to TRBJ2-1; D uncertain. Trimming removed 1 base at V and 9 bases at J, with 4 bases between. Germline CDR1 is WNHNN and CDR2 is SYGVQD (reference sequence). CDR3 length: 11 residues. The CDR3 sequence: CASSEFTEQFF. For the CDR3, the DNA is TGCGCCAGCAGTGAGTTCACTGAGCAGTTCTTC.

This clonotype turned up a few times. The chain joins TRBV20-1 to TRBJ2-3; tentatively, D is TRBD2 (6 bases). Germline lookup yields CDR1 DFQATT and CDR2 SNEGSKA (reference sequence). The CDR3 consists of 15 residues. The ends were cut back, 5 bases at V and 1 base at J, with 16 bases in the middle. The CDR3 loop reads CSARGTPEGTDTQYF. The CDR3 DNA is TGCAGTGCTCGGGGGACCCCGGAGGGCACAGATACGCAGTATTTT.

This clonotype was observed at least ten times. The chain links TRBV7-2 to TRBJ2-5; 8 positions match TRBD1. CDR1 is SGHTA and CDR2 is FQGNSA in the germline V gene. The J segment lost 5 bases and the V segment lost 4 bases, leaving 3 bases of the junction unmatched. The CDR3 has 13 amino acids. The CDR3 is CASSYNRGETQYF. CDR3 nucleotides: TGTGCCAGCAGCTATAACAGGGGGGAGACCCAGTACTTC.

The chain is built from TRBV29-1 and TRBJ2-3; perhaps TRBD2 as D (6 bases). Germline assignment: CDR1 SQVTM and CDR2 ANQGSEA. Between the trimmed V and J ends, which lost 5 bases and 5 bases, there was a span of 14 bases. The CDR3 totals 13 residues. CDR3: CSVPAHGGDTQYF. As DNA, the CDR3 is TGCAGCGTTCCGGCCCACGGGGGAGATACGCAGTATTTT.

Only a few counts were recorded for this clonotype. The genes are TRBV11-3 and TRBJ2-2; 8 bases fit TRBD1. Unmatched junction bases numbered 4, after V lost 2 bases and J lost 5 bases. Looked up from germline, CDR1 is SGHNT and CDR2 is YENEEA. The CDR3 runs 15 residues. CDR3 DNA sequence: TGTGCCAGCAGCTTACGGACAGGGACGACCGGGGAGCTGTTTTTT. This translates into CASSLRTGTTGELFF.

This clonotype has ten or more counts. This chain joins TRBV12-3 or TRBV12-4 and TRBJ2-7; TRBD2 matches 8 bases. V gave up 3 bases and J gave up 5 bases; unmatched junction bases: 3. The CDR3 consists of 13 residues. DNA for the CDR3: TGTGCCAGCAGTTTGAGCGGGAGTAACGAGCAGTACTTC. It codes for CASSLSGSNEQYF.

The chain has TRBV29-1 and TRBJ1-1; TRBD1 is a possible D gene (5 bases). The CDR3 length is 12 residues. CDR1 and CDR2 from the germline V gene are SQVTM and ANQGSEA. Trimming pared 8 bases from V and 3 bases from J, leaving 13 bases between. The CDR3 is CSLGGGDTEAFF. Written as DNA, the CDR3 is TGCAGCCTTGGGGGGGGGGACACTGAAGCTTTCTTT. Filled out from reference TRBV29-1 and TRBJ1-1, the complete variable domain reads SAVISQKPSRDICQRGTSLTIQCQVDSQVTMMFWYRQQPGQSLTLIATANQGSEATYESGFVIDKFPISRPNLTFSTLTVSNMSPEDSSIYLCSLGGGDTEAFFGQGTRLTVV.

The genes are TRBV29-1 and TRBJ2-3; no definite D call. V lost 3 bases and J 2 bases, leaving 6 bases between the germline ends. Germline assignment: CDR1 SQVTM and CDR2 ANQGSEA. The length of the CDR3 is 12 residues. The chain's CDR3 is CSVDSNTDTQYF. As DNA, the CDR3 is TGCAGCGTTGATTCCAACACAGATACGCAGTATTTT.